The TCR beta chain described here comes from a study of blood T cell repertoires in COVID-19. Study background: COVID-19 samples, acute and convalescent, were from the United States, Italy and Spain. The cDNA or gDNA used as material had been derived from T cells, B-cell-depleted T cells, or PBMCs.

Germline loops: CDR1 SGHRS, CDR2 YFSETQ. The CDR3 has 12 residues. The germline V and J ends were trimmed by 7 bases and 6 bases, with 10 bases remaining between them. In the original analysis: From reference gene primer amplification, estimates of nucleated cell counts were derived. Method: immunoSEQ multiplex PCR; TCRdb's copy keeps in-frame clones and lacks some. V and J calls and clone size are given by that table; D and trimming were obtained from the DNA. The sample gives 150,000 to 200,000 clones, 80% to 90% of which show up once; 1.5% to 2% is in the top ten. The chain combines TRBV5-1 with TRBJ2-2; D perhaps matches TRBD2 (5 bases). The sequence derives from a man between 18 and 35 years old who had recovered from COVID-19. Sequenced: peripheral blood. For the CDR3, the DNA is TGCGCCAGCCGCCCGGGGTCCGGGGAGCTGTTTTTT. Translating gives CASRPGSGELFF.